The 10 T cell receptor beta chains below were found in one sample sequenced in a study of blood T cell repertoires in COVID-19. Libraries were prepared by immunoSEQ multiplex PCR; TCRdb keeps only in-frame clonotypes and omits some of them. The sample includes roughly 250,000 clones, about 82% of them seen just once. The sequenced sample consisted of peripheral blood. All receptors derive from a woman between 55 and 75 years old with active or convalescent COVID-19.

The V call is TRBV12-5, the J call TRBJ2-6, with 10 bases that match TRBD2. The V gene's germline CDR1 is LGHNT and CDR2 FRNRAP. V dropped 5 bases and J dropped 2; count of bases not matched to a gene: 12. The CDR3 contains 19 residues. The chain's CDR3 is CASGPSPAAGGPGANVLTF. CDR3 nucleotides: TGTGCTAGTGGTCCATCCCCCGCAGCGGGAGGGCCTGGGGCCAACGTCCTGACTTTC.

V gene TRBV6-5 combines with J gene TRBJ1-5; 7 bases are a match to TRBD1. The ends lost 6 bases at V and 4 bases at J; junction bases unmatched: 6. Germline lookup yields CDR1 MNHEY and CDR2 SVGAGI. The CDR3 runs 14 residues. The CDR3 loop is CASSSRGRNQPQHF. The CDR3 DNA follows: TGTGCCAGCAGCTCTAGGGGGCGAAATCAGCCCCAGCATTTT.

This clone was recorded only once. The V and J genes are TRBV5-1 and TRBJ1-1; perhaps TRBD1 as D (5 bases). Trimming left V 7 bases short and J 1 base short, with 14 bases between. This CDR3 spans 14 amino acids. In germline, CDR1 is SGHRS, CDR2 YFSETQ. This CDR3 is CASGQNTGNTEAFF. The CDR3 DNA reads TGCGCCAGCGGGCAGAACACAGGGAACACTGAAGCTTTCTTT.

This clone has a handful of counts. This chain uses TRBV28 with TRBJ2-2; the match to TRBD2 covers 13 bases. The CDR3 extends over 17 amino acids. Looked up from germline, CDR1 is MDHEN and CDR2 is SYDVKM. The junction had 4 bases not matched to a gene; V was cut back by 0 bases and J by 6 bases. CDR3 bases: TGTGCCAGCAGTTTATGGAAACTAGCGGGGGGGCCCGGGGAGCTGTTTTTT. Protein sequence: CASSLWKLAGGPGELFF.

The chain couples TRBV27 to TRBJ2-3, with 8 bases identical to TRBD2. V dropped 5 bases and J dropped 3; count of bases not matched to a gene: 7. CDR3 size: 15 residues. The V gene's germline CDR1 is MNHEY and CDR2 SMNVEV (reference sequence). The CDR3 sequence: CASSPDSGSTDTQYF. As DNA, the CDR3 is TGTGCCAGCAGTCCCGACAGCGGGAGTACAGATACGCAGTATTTT.

This clone has a single count. The chain is built from TRBV3-1 (or the pseudogene TRBV3-2) and TRBJ1-5; 9 bases fit TRBD1. The ends lost 0 bases at V and 6 bases at J; junction bases unmatched: 3. There are 15 residues in the CDR3. Germline V CDR1 and CDR2: LGHDT, YNNKEL (reference sequence). CDR3: CASSQDGTGSQPQHF. The CDR3 DNA reads as TGTGCCAGCAGCCAAGATGGGACAGGGAGTCAGCCCCAGCATTTT.

This clone appeared a few times. The chain employs TRBV12-3 or TRBV12-4 and TRBJ2-1, with TRBD2 matching 8 bases. Unmatched junction bases numbered 3, after V lost 5 bases and J lost 9 bases. The CDR3 consists of 12 residues. The DNA of the CDR3 is TGTGCCAGCAGTCGGGGACTAGTTGAGCAGTTCTTC. Encoded protein: CASSRGLVEQFF.

This chain links TRBV9 with TRBJ1-6, with no clear D. Trimming shortened V by 4 bases and J by 9 bases, and 8 bases separated the two germline ends. The CDR3 extends over 12 amino acids. CDR1 and CDR2 (germline): SGDLS, YYNGEE. In nucleotides, the CDR3 is TGTGCCAGCAGCATGCCGGGTTCACCCCTCCACTTT. Its protein product is CASSMPGSPLHF.

This sequence joins TRBV11-2 and TRBJ2-1; D might be TRBD2 (6 bases). Germline V gene sequence: CDR1 SGHAT, CDR2 FQNNGV. The CDR3 has 17 residues. V was cut by 5 bases and J by 4 bases, with 21 bases left in between. For the CDR3, the DNA is TGTGCCAGCAGCCTCCCGGGGCGGGAACTTTATTACAATGAGCAGTTCTTC. It codes for CASSLPGRELYYNEQFF.

V and J are TRBV11-3 and TRBJ2-1; possibly TRBD2 for D (7 bases). V lost 5 bases to trimming and J lost 8 bases, with 19 bases between them. The germline V gene encodes CDR1 SGHNT and CDR2 YENEEA. The CDR3 totals 15 residues. The CDR3 protein is CASSAGPGGGHEQFF. CDR3 in DNA: TGTGCCAGCAGCGCTGGGCCGGGGGGCGGGCATGAGCAGTTCTTC.